This TCR beta chain was sequenced in a study of CD8 T cells in ankylosing spondylitis (dated by TCRdb to between 2016 and 2019). With regard to the full study: To find TCR variants linked to disease, the study profiled T cell receptor beta repertoires in ankylosing spondylitis patients and healthy donors. The whole study cohort included 95 to 130 healthy donors and about two dozen ankylosing spondylitis patients. Samples of peripheral blood were taken, and for ankylosing spondylitis patients, synovial fluid was collected as well. What the work shows at the level of the full study, not this receptor alone: The disease-linked clones had a CD8+ phenotype and were found at relatively low frequencies in peripheral blood. A TCR beta motif of fewer than 10 highly homologous amino acid variants appeared characteristic of blood from ankylosing spondylitis patients. The disease-linked clones were reported as significantly enriched in matched synovial fluid samples from ankylosing spondylitis patients. Some TCR beta motif variants had previously been reported in synovial fluid and blood of reactive arthritis patients, which suggested common disease-initiation mechanisms.

Its CDR3 holds 11 amino acids, cysteine through phenylalanine. Only CDR3 DNA is held: 33 bases, read in frame from base 1. The germline ends are 9 bases apart after V is trimmed by 6 bases and J by 6 bases. CDR1 MDHEN and CDR2 SYDVKM are derived from the germline V gene. The sample was run on an Illumina HiSeq 2500. TCR beta libraries were prepared by quantitative 5'-RACE with molecular barcodes. The paper's processing steps were these. To identify disease-linked TCR variants, a new computational method was used, one built on a probabilistic model of VDJ rearrangement. TCRdb trimmed public reads at Q25 via fastp, called clones via MiXCR and kept in-frame beta chains. Duplicate CDR3 protein sequences are folded into a single record with the most common DNA and genes. What appears here as the V and J calls and clone size reflects TCRdb's work, not the paper's. The sample data list some 200,000 distinct CDR3 sequences, and roughly 24% of these were observed just once. Of the sample, 6.6% is held by the ten largest clones.

This clonotype showed up many times. It lacks a known antigen. Base quality data are lacking; no much larger clone is found one base away. The chain is made from TRBV28 and TRBJ2-7, with no D gene named confidently. The TCR was taken from a male donor with ankylosing spondylitis or in good health (not recorded which). The sample comprised blood, either unsorted or a sorted T cell fraction (not recorded which). The DNA sequence is as follows: TGTGCCAGCAGCCCTTTAGGCGAGCAGTACTTC. Its translation is CASSPLGEQYF.